This T cell receptor (beta chain) derives from a study of Ad26.COV2.S vaccination and SARS-CoV-2 variants. Clones were sequenced by immunoSEQ multiplex PCR, and TCRdb holds only the in-frame ones, with some missing. The table shows 180,000 or so clones, with roughly nine tenths occurring only once. The CDR3 runs to 17 residues. Germline assignment: CDR1 SGHAT and CDR2 FQNNGV. With 1 base clipped from V and 7 bases from J, the junction kept 10 bases outside the gene matches. This receptor was identified in a human donor who had recovered from COVID-19. The sample consisted of peripheral blood, taken after recovery from COVID-19. The J gene is TRBJ2-1, the V gene TRBV11-2, with 10 nucleotides matching TRBD2. The CDR3 DNA reads TGTGCCAGCAGCTTAGTGGCCCAGCGGGGGGGCTTTAATGAGCAGTTCTTC. Translation: CASSLVAQRGGFNEQFF.